This TCR beta chain is from a study of T cell changes during pregnancy in multiple sclerosis. The repertoire was sequenced with immunoSEQ multiplex PCR; TCRdb's copy has only in-frame clones and lacks some. The sample shows 8,500 to 13,000 clones, around 89% of them seen only once. This clone is classed as large. V lost 3 bases and J lost 6, with 22 bases in between. Germline V gene data show CDR1 as ENHRY and CDR2 as SYGVKD. CDR3 length: 17 residues. The clonotype was recovered from a female donor in good health, enrolled as a control in a pregnancy study. This specimen consisted of CD8+ T cells from peripheral blood mononuclear cells, obtained in the first trimester of pregnancy. The chain is built from TRBV10-3 and TRBJ2-3; maybe TRBD1 (5 bases). This CDR3 is CAISEWSLQAGWDTQYF. In DNA form, the CDR3 reads TGTGCCATCAGTGAATGGTCGCTACAGGCTGGGTGGGATACGCAGTATTTT.